These 14 T cell receptor beta chains came from one sample sequenced in a study of blood T cells in healthy people across ages. Primers used in a second PCR of roughly 6 to 11 cycles were a sample-barcoded 5' primer and a J-beta primer mix. In TCRdb, the 5' RACE reads were re-called with MiXCR into one record per CDR3 protein. The sample shows 850,000 to 950,000 distinct CDR3 sequences, about 28% of them seen only once. The material sequenced was blood. The source of these receptors is a woman over 75 in good health.

This clonotype was counted between two and nine times. The V gene is TRBV20-1, the J gene TRBJ1-5; TRBD1 matches 8 bases. Germline V gives CDR1 DFQATT, CDR2 SNEGSKA (reference sequence). The CDR3 consists of 15 residues. V trimming: 6 bases; J trimming: 2 bases; junction bases outside the gene matches: 9. The CDR3 nucleotides read TGCAGTGCCACTCAGGGGGCAGGAGGCAATCAGCCCCAGCATTTT. Translated: CSATQGAGGNQPQHF.

This clonotype was observed many times. This chain links TRBV5-5 with TRBJ2-7, with D unresolved. Germline CDR1 reads SGHKS; CDR2 reads YYEKEE (reference sequence). CDR3 length equals 15 residues. V was clipped by 0 bases and J by 2 bases, with 12 bases between them. For the CDR3, the DNA is TGTGCCAGCAGCTTGGGACAAGGGCCAACCTACGAGCAGTACTTC. Protein product: CASSLGQGPTYEQYF. Using reference TRBV5-5 and TRBJ2-7 for the parts outside the CDR3, the full variable domain is DAGVTQSPTHLIKTRGQQVTLRCSPISGHKSVSWYQQVLGQGPQFIFQYYEKEERGRGNFPDRFSARQFPNYSSELNVNALLLGDSALYLCASSLGQGPTYEQYFGPGTRLTVT.

The chain links TRBV7-9 to TRBJ1-5; possible D gene TRBD1, 5 bases. The V end was cut by 1 base, the J end by 5 bases, with 15 bases between. CDR1 and CDR2 (germline): SEHNR, FQNEAQ (reference sequence). This CDR3 is built from 16 residues. In DNA, the CDR3 is TGTGCCAGCAGCTTAGGACACACAGGAGGCGATCAGCCCCAGCATTTT. It is translated as CASSLGHTGGDQPQHF. The whole variable domain, filled in from reference TRBV7-9 and TRBJ1-5, reads DTGVSQNPRHKITKRGQNVTFRCDPISEHNRLYWYRQTLGQGPEFLTYFQNEAQLEKSRLLSDRFSAERPKGSFSTLEIQRTEQGDSAMYLCASSLGHTGGDQPQHFGDGTRLSIL.

V and J are TRBV6-2 or TRBV6-3 and TRBJ2-7; a possible D gene is TRBD1 (6 bases). Per the germline V gene, CDR1 is MNHEY and CDR2 is SVGEGT. The CDR3 length is 13 residues. The V gene lost 7 bases and the J gene lost 5 bases, with 15 bases spanning the gap. The CDR3 nucleotides read TGTGCCAGCAACCAGGGGCAAATGAACGAGCAGTACTTC. Protein product: CASNQGQMNEQYF.

Turning to this clonotype: A read error is possible here, since a much larger clone lies one base away. The genes are TRBV20-1 and TRBJ1-5; D perhaps matches TRBD1 (5 bases). The CDR3 extends over 13 amino acids. Looked up from germline, CDR1 is DFQATT and CDR2 is SNEGSKA (reference sequence). V lost 8 bases, J lost 3 bases, and 14 bases lay in between. The CDR3 here is CSTKRQPNQPQHF. DNA for the CDR3: TGCAGTACAAAAAGACAGCCCAATCAGCCCCAGCATTTT.

The chain is built from TRBV6-5 and TRBJ2-1; D call uncertain. The CDR3 runs 14 residues. With 5 bases removed from V and 7 bases from J, the gap between germline ends came to 15 bases. Germline CDR1 MNHEY, CDR2 SVGAGI. In DNA, the CDR3 is TGTGCCAGCAGTAACCCCCAGGCTAGGAATGAGCAGTTCTTC. Its protein product is CASSNPQARNEQFF.

The chain couples TRBV7-9 to TRBJ2-1; the D call may be TRBD1 or TRBD2 (7 bases each). Germline V gives CDR1 SEHNR, CDR2 FQNEAQ (reference sequence). The germline V and J ends were trimmed by 5 bases and 5 bases, with 13 bases remaining between them. This CDR3 contains 14 residues. This CDR3 is CASSAGGGNNEQFF. CDR3 coding DNA: TGTGCCAGCAGCGCAGGGGGGGGGAACAATGAGCAGTTCTTC.

Written as DNA, the CDR3 is TGTGCCAGCAGCCGCGAGGAAACAGTTAAGAACACTGAAGCTTTCTTT. Translation: CASSREETVKNTEAFF. The chain carries TRBV7-9 and TRBJ1-1; D remains unclear. Trimming shortened V by 5 bases and J by 1 base, and 17 bases separated the two germline ends. The germline CDR1 and CDR2 sequences are SEHNR and FQNEAQ (reference sequence). The CDR3 is 16 residues long.

With respect to this clonotype: Possible read error: a much larger clone is one base away. V gene TRBV2 combines with J gene TRBJ2-3; the D call may be TRBD1 or TRBD2 (5 bases each). The germline V gene encodes CDR1 SNHLY and CDR2 FYNNEI. The CDR3 has 15 residues. This CDR3 is CAGSEGTASTDTQYF. CDR3 nucleotide sequence: TGTGCCGGCAGTGAGGGGACGGCTAGCACAGATACGCAGTATTTT. The full variable domain, completed using reference TRBV2 and TRBJ2-3, is EPEVTQTPSHQVTQMGQEVILRCVPISNHLYFYWYRQILGQKVEFLVSFYNNEISEKSEIFDDQFSVERPDGSNFTLKIRSTKLEDSAMYFCAGSEGTASTDTQYFGPGTRLTVL.

The V gene is TRBV19, the J gene TRBJ1-5, with D possibly being TRBD1 (5 bases). Germline V lookup: CDR1 LNHDA, CDR2 SQIVND (reference sequence). CDR3 size: 16 residues. Trimming stripped 0 bases from V and 1 base from J, with 10 bases between. The CDR3 is CASSIDGGYSNQPQHF. In DNA form, the CDR3 reads TGTGCCAGTAGTATAGATGGGGGATACAGCAATCAGCCCCAGCATTTT.

This clonotype showed up many times. The chain uses TRBV29-1 and TRBJ1-2; D is unclear. V was trimmed by 8 bases and J by 4 bases, leaving 17 bases between them. The germline V gene encodes CDR1 SQVTM and CDR2 ANQGSEA. The CDR3 is made up of 13 amino acids. CDR3 nucleotides: TGCAGCTGGTATCGACCTGACGCCTATGGCTACACCTTC. It yields the protein CSWYRPDAYGYTF. The full variable domain, in which reference TRBV29-1 and TRBJ1-2 provide the parts outside the CDR3, is SAVISQKPSRDICQRGTSLTIQCQVDSQVTMMFWYRQQPGQSLTLIATANQGSEATYESGFVIDKFPISRPNLTFSTLTVSNMSPEDSSIYLCSWYRPDAYGYTFGSGTRLTVV.

This clonotype was counted between two and nine times. The chain is built from TRBV28 and TRBJ1-1; no firm D call. The germline V and J ends were trimmed by 5 bases and 5 bases, with 12 bases remaining between them. The CDR3 covers 13 residues. Germline CDR1 reads MDHEN; CDR2 reads SYDVKM. In DNA, the CDR3 is TGTGCCAGCAGTCCTCCGGACGGTACTGAAGCTTTCTTT. Translating it yields CASSPPDGTEAFF.

As regards this clonotype: The junction does not match germline at one end; this may be a read error. The chain has TRBV3-1 and TRBJ2-3, with D unresolved. Germline CDR1 and CDR2: LGHDT and YNNKEL (reference sequence). There are 15 residues in the CDR3. The CDR3 nucleotides are TGTGCCAGCAGCCGAACCCCGAGGCTGGAAGATACGCGGTATTTT. Encoded protein: CASSRTPRLEDTRYF.

This clonotype was counted between two and nine times. The rearrangement joins TRBV6-5 to TRBJ1-2; D call uncertain. Germline CDR1 and CDR2: MNHEY and SVGAGI. Trimming took off 0 bases at V and 2 bases at J, with 16 bases between the two ends. CDR3 size: 17 residues. The CDR3 reads CASSYSKWGAGNYGYTF. The CDR3 nucleotides read TGTGCCAGCAGTTACTCGAAGTGGGGAGCGGGGAACTATGGCTACACCTTC.